This TCR beta chain was documented in a study of cytomegalovirus exposure and HLA in healthy donors. Note on this clone: Its antigen is currently unknown.

TCRdb's table, derived via immunoSEQ multiplex PCR, lists solely in-frame clones and lacks some. The data contain 150,000 to 200,000 clones, approximately 86% of them seen just once; the ten biggest clones take up 7.2%. Study results and caveats: There were some public TCRs occurring in many donors, but most TCR sequences were rare. Reportedly, diagnosis of cytomegalovirus status by the classifier showed high specificity and sensitivity. In a later analysis, first-cohort TCR clusters were found to tend to co-occur in the roughly 120 validation repertoires.

The V end was cut by 5 bases, the J end by 1 base, with 11 bases between. There are 14 residues in the CDR3. CDR1 and CDR2 from the germline V gene are SEHNR and FQNEAQ (reference sequence). The sample consisted of PBMCs. The receptor comes from a man aged 25 to 40 in good health and CMV-seropositive. The chain employs TRBV7-9 and TRBJ2-5; D gene unclear. CDR3 protein: CASSELTAQETQYF. CDR3 coding DNA: TGTGCCAGCAGCGAGCTTACAGCCCAAGAGACCCAGTACTTC.